A selection of T cell receptor beta chains follows, all from one sample in a study of blood T cell repertoires in COVID-19. Measured with immunoSEQ multiplex PCR; TCRdb has only the in-frame clones, and not every one. The sample lists tens of thousands of clones, roughly 86% occurring once. Specimen: peripheral blood. The receptor source for this set is a man in his fifties or sixties with COVID-19, enrolled during active disease. CDR3s include the opening cysteine and the closing phenylalanine or tryptophan. The D gene is left open where the match is weak. Size is omitted from some rows. Given values are once, few, many or a class for expanded clones.

DNA: TGCGCCAGCAGCCTACCCCTTTTAGCGGGAACCTCCTACAATGAGCAGTTCTTC
CDR3: CASSLPLLAGTSYNEQFF
J: TRBJ2-1
V: TRBV5-1
size: -
D: TRBD2

DNA: TGTGCCAGCAGTATTATCACGGGAGCAGGAGATACGCAGTATTTT
CDR3: CASSIITGAGDTQYF
J: TRBJ2-3
V: TRBV2
size: -
D: -

DNA: TGCGCCAGCACCCTGCAGGGGACGGGCTACAATGAGCAGTTCTTC
CDR3: CASTLQGTGYNEQFF
J: TRBJ2-1
V: TRBV5-1
size: -
D: -

DNA: TGTGCCAGCAGTCAAAAGACAGGGTCGGATCAGCCCCAGCATTTT
CDR3: CASSQKTGSDQPQHF
J: TRBJ1-5
V: TRBV2
size: -
D: TRBD1

DNA: TGTGCCAGCAGCGGAGGGACAGAGAACACTGAAGCTTTCTTT
CDR3: CASSGGTENTEAFF
J: TRBJ1-1
V: TRBV7-6
size: -
D: TRBD1

DNA: TGCGCCAGCAGCCAAAGGACAGGGGGACGGGGCTATAGCAATCAGCCCCAGCATTTT
CDR3: CASSQRTGGRGYSNQPQHF
J: TRBJ1-5
V: TRBV4-1
size: -
D: TRBD1

DNA: TGTGCCAGCGGGCCAAAAAGGGCTAGCACAATCTACGAGCAGTACTTC
CDR3: CASGPKRASTIYEQYF
J: TRBJ2-7
V: TRBV27
size: -
D: -

DNA: TGCGCCAGCAGCCTTTTCGTTGGGGGACAGAGTAGCTCTGGGGCCAACGTCCTGACTTTC
CDR3: CASSLFVGGQSSSGANVLTF
J: TRBJ2-6
V: TRBV5-1
size: once
D: TRBD1

DNA: TGTGCCAGTAGTAGCAGCGGTCCCTACGAGCAGTACTTC
CDR3: CASSSSGPYEQYF
J: TRBJ2-7
V: TRBV19
size: -
D: -

DNA: TGTGCCAGTTGCCCGGACATGAGTTCACCCCTCCACTTT
CDR3: CASCPDMSSPLHF
J: TRBJ1-6
V: TRBV19
size: -
D: -

DNA: TGTGCCAGCAGCTTCGGGGGGCCGGGTAACTATGGCTACACCTTC
CDR3: CASSFGGPGNYGYTF
J: TRBJ1-2
V: TRBV7-2
size: -
D: -

DNA: TGTGCCAGCAGCCCGGGACAGGGGGACATCTACGAGCAGTACTTC
CDR3: CASSPGQGDIYEQYF
J: TRBJ2-7
V: TRBV11-2
size: -
D: TRBD1

DNA: TGTGCCAGCAGTGGGACAGGAGGGTTATCCTACAATGAGCAGTTCTTC
CDR3: CASSGTGGLSYNEQFF
J: TRBJ2-1
V: TRBV6-1
size: -
D: -

DNA: TGTGCCAGCAGGAGCCTCTATGGCTACACCTTC
CDR3: CASRSLYGYTF
J: TRBJ1-2
V: TRBV28
size: -
D: -